The 22 T cell receptor beta chains listed next were all sequenced from one sample in a study of cytomegalovirus exposure and HLA in healthy donors. The repertoire was sequenced with immunoSEQ multiplex PCR; TCRdb's copy has only in-frame clones and lacks some. The data show 98,000 or so clones, with about 85% seen just once and more than 2.5% held by the top ten. Sequencing was performed on PBMCs. Receptor source: a woman aged 18-29 years in good health and CMV-seronegative.

This chain connects TRBV2 to TRBJ2-1, with 11 positions matching TRBD2. This CDR3 contains 14 residues. Germline CDR1 reads SNHLY; CDR2 reads FYNNEI. V was clipped by 6 bases and J by 5 bases; unmatched bases: 3. The CDR3 bases are TGTGCCAGCAGGGGACTAGCGGTTAACAATGAGCAGTTCTTC. Translation: CASRGLAVNNEQFF.

The chain uses TRBV5-5 and TRBJ1-2; D ambiguous. CDR1 is SGHKS, CDR2 YYEKEE, per germline (reference sequence). The CDR3 has 14 residues. Deletions cut 4 bases from V and 0 bases from J, with 10 bases between. Here the CDR3 DNA reads TGTGCCAGCAGCCCGAGTGTCACTAACTATGGCTACACCTTC. Its translation is CASSPSVTNYGYTF.

The J gene is TRBJ2-2, the V gene TRBV18, with D tentatively TRBD1 (6 bases). V lost 5 bases, J lost 6 bases, and 13 bases lay in between. Germline CDR1 and CDR2: KGHSH and LQKENI. The CDR3 contains 14 residues. The CDR3 nucleotides are TGTGCCAGCTCAGTACAGGGAGAGGCCGGGGAGCTGTTTTTT. This codes for CASSVQGEAGELFF.

The genes are TRBV4-2 and TRBJ2-6, with 9 nucleotides matching TRBD1. CDR1 is LGHNA, CDR2 YNFKEQ, per germline. This CDR3 contains 20 residues. V shed 0 bases, J shed 0 bases, and the junction held 9 bases outside the gene matches. The CDR3 DNA is TGTGCCAGCAGCCAAGATGAGAGGGGACAGGGTTACTCTGGGGCCAACGTCCTGACTTTC. Translation gives CASSQDERGQGYSGANVLTF.

The chain couples TRBV9 to TRBJ2-2; TRBD2 might be the D (5 bases). Trimming left V 7 bases short and J 7 bases short, with 11 bases between. CDR3 length equals 12 residues. Germline V gene sequence: CDR1 SGDLS, CDR2 YYNGEE. CDR3 sequence (DNA): TGTGCCAGCCATTCGGGGATCGGGGAGCTGTTTTTT. It codes for CASHSGIGELFF. Based on the CDR3 plus reference TRBV9 and TRBJ2-2, the full variable domain is DSGVTQTPKHLITATGQRVTLRCSPRSGDLSVYWYQQSLDQGLQFLIQYYNGEERAKGNILERFSAQQFPDLHSELNLSSLELGDSALYFCASHSGIGELFFGEGSRLTVL.

This sequence joins TRBV5-1 and TRBJ1-2, with a weak D call TRBD1 (5 bases). V was trimmed by 6 bases and J by 6 bases, leaving 15 bases between them. Germline loops: CDR1 SGHRS, CDR2 YFSETQ. The CDR3 runs 13 residues. The CDR3 loop is CASTLRQGDGYTF. CDR3 bases: TGCGCCAGCACCCTGAGGCAGGGCGATGGCTACACCTTC.

DNA of the CDR3: TGTGCCAGCAGTGTCGGACTAGCGGGGCCCCTTGATACGCAGTATTTT. Translated, it gives CASSVGLAGPLDTQYF. This chain joins TRBV6-1 and TRBJ2-3, with 12 bases identical to TRBD2. The CDR3 is 16 residues long. The junction had 8 bases not matched to a gene; V was cut back by 4 bases and J by 6 bases. Germline assignment: CDR1 MNHNS and CDR2 SASEGT.

This sequence joins TRBV2 and TRBJ2-7; possible D gene TRBD2, 5 bases. Trimming cost V 4 bases and J 6 bases, with 10 bases left between them. This CDR3 has 12 amino acids. Germline lookup yields CDR1 SNHLY and CDR2 FYNNEI. CDR3 sequence reads: CASSGGPSEQYF. Here the CDR3 DNA reads TGTGCCAGCAGTGGAGGGCCCTCCGAGCAGTACTTC.

A few counts support this clone. The rearrangement links TRBV15 to TRBJ1-5; TRBD1 is a possible D gene (6 bases). Germline V gene lookup returns CDR1 LNHNV and CDR2 YYDKDF (reference sequence). The CDR3 is 15 amino acids. V was trimmed by 1 base and J by 2 bases, leaving 9 bases between them. CDR3 bases: TGTGCCACCAGCAGAGGAGGGGGTGGCAATCAGCCCCAGCATTTT. It encodes CATSRGGGGNQPQHF.

The genes are TRBV6-6 and TRBJ1-1; D ambiguous. The CDR3 totals 13 residues. V shed 6 bases and J shed 9 bases, with 17 bases lying between them. Germline V CDR1 and CDR2: MNHNY, SVGAGI (reference sequence). The CDR3 DNA reads as TGTGCCAGCAGCCGACCGACGGAGGGTAAAGCTTTCTTT. Its protein product is CASSRPTEGKAFF.

The rearrangement uses TRBV6-1 and TRBJ1-5; 8 nucleotides match TRBD1. The CDR3 sequence is 19 residues long. V was pared by 0 bases and J by 0 bases, with 10 bases of the junction left unmatched. In germline, CDR1 is MNHNS, CDR2 SASEGT. CDR3 DNA: TGTGCCAGCAGTGAAGCCGCCCGCAGGGGGCTTTATAGCAATCAGCCCCAGCATTTT. Translating gives CASSEAARRGLYSNQPQHF.

V gene TRBV10-3 combines with J gene TRBJ2-3; the match to TRBD2 covers 10 bases. V was clipped by 3 bases and J by 4 bases; unmatched bases: 7. CDR1 is ENHRY and CDR2 is SYGVKD in the germline V gene. CDR3 length: 16 amino acids. This CDR3 is CAISDYQRGGADTQYF. CDR3 DNA sequence: TGTGCCATCAGTGATTACCAGCGGGGGGGCGCAGATACGCAGTATTTT.

This chain connects TRBV29-1 to TRBJ1-1; D is uncertain. The CDR3 has 13 residues. V was pared by 7 bases and J by 1 base, with 13 bases between. In germline, CDR1 is SQVTM, CDR2 ANQGSEA. CDR3 in amino acids: CSALGQANTEAFF. CDR3 nucleotide sequence: TGCAGCGCTCTGGGCCAGGCGAACACTGAAGCTTTCTTT.

The chain employs TRBV7-6 and TRBJ1-2; tentative D call: TRBD1 (6 bases). CDR1 is SGHVS, CDR2 FNYEAQ, per germline. This CDR3 comprises 12 residues. Trimming took off 8 bases at V and 8 bases at J, with 15 bases between the two ends. The CDR3 is CASVDSGWGYTF. The CDR3 coding sequence is TGTGCCAGCGTGGACAGCGGCTGGGGCTACACCTTC.

The rearrangement links TRBV27 to TRBJ2-1, with D possibly matching TRBD1 (6 bases). The CDR3 runs to 11 residues. V shed 10 bases and J shed 9 bases, with 13 bases lying between them. Germline V gene data show CDR1 as MNHEY and CDR2 as SMNVEV (reference sequence). The CDR3 DNA reads TGTGCCATCGGACAGAATGGTGAGCAGTTCTTC. Protein product: CAIGQNGEQFF.

DNA of the CDR3: TGTGCCTGGACCGACAGGGGCTACGAGCAGTACTTC. It translates to CAWTDRGYEQYF. This chain uses TRBV30 with TRBJ2-7; 8 bases are a match to TRBD1. This CDR3 region has 12 residues. Germline trimming cut 4 bases from V and 3 bases from J; bases unmatched to any gene: 2. Germline CDR1 GTSNPN, CDR2 SVGIG (reference sequence).

This clone appeared once. The V gene is TRBV10-3, the J gene TRBJ1-2; perhaps TRBD1 as D (5 bases). The length of the CDR3 is 13 residues. Germline-derived CDR1 and CDR2 are ENHRY and SYGVKD. V was pared by 3 bases and J by 8 bases, with 13 bases between. The CDR3 DNA sequence: TGTGCCATCAGTGATACGGCAGGGAACGGCTACACCTTC. Protein: CAISDTAGNGYTF.

V and J are TRBV9 and TRBJ1-3, with 10 bases fitting TRBD1. Germline V gene data show CDR1 as SGDLS and CDR2 as YYNGEE. CDR3 length: 16 residues. Trimming cost V 3 bases and J 4 bases; bases outside gene matches: 7. CDR3 sequence: CASSALGQGSGNTIYF. The CDR3 DNA reads as TGTGCCAGCAGCGCCTTGGGACAGGGGTCCGGAAACACCATATATTTT. The variable domain in full, with the rest retrieved from reference TRBV9 and TRBJ1-3, is DSGVTQTPKHLITATGQRVTLRCSPRSGDLSVYWYQQSLDQGLQFLIQYYNGEERAKGNILERFSAQQFPDLHSELNLSSLELGDSALYFCASSALGQGSGNTIYFGEGSWLTVV.

V gene TRBV27 combines with J gene TRBJ2-2; 14 nucleotides agree with TRBD2. Germline V CDR1 and CDR2: MNHEY, SMNVEV (reference sequence). This CDR3 is built from 18 residues. The junction had 11 bases not matched to a gene; V was cut back by 2 bases and J by 9 bases. The CDR3 reads CASSLPPGLAGEKRELFF. The CDR3 coding sequence is TGTGCCAGCAGTTTACCCCCGGGACTAGCGGGGGAGAAGAGGGAGCTGTTTTTT.

In its sample, this clone was seen once. The V gene is TRBV7-9, the J gene TRBJ1-2; D is undetermined. CDR3 size: 15 residues. Trimming stripped 5 bases from V and 5 bases from J, with 18 bases between. CDR1 and CDR2 from the germline V gene are SEHNR and FQNEAQ (reference sequence). Written as DNA, the CDR3 is TGTGCCAGCAGCCTAAGGGAGTCCCCCCCTTATGGCTACACCTTC. Protein product: CASSLRESPPYGYTF.

V is TRBV19 and J is TRBJ1-3, with D unresolved. The CDR3 is 12 residues long. Germline assignment: CDR1 LNHDA and CDR2 SQIVND (reference sequence). V lost 6 bases and J lost 10, with 13 bases in between. CDR3 DNA: TGTGCCAGTAGAGCCGACTTTACGACCATATATTTT. It specifies CASRADFTTIYF.

This clone was recorded only once. The chain combines TRBV6-6 with TRBJ2-7, with TRBD1 identical over 7 bases. Germline values: CDR1 MNHNY, CDR2 SVGAGI (reference sequence). The trim removed 6 bases at V and 3 bases at J, leaving 11 bases unmatched. The CDR3 runs 15 residues. The CDR3 DNA is TGTGCCAGCAGAGAAACGACAGGGAACCTCTACGAGCAGTACTTC. Encoded protein: CASRETTGNLYEQYF.